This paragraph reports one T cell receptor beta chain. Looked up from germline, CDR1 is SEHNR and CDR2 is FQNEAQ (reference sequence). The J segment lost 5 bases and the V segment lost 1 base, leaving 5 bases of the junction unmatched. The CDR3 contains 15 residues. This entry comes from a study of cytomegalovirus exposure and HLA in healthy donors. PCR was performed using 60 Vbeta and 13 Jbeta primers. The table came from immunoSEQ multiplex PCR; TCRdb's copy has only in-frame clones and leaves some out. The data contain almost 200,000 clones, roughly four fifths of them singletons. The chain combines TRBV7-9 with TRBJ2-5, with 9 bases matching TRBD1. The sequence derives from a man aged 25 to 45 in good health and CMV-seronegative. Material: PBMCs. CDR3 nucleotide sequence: TGTGCCAGCAGCTTAGTGGGACAGGGAGACGAGACCCAGTACTTC. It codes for CASSLVGQGDETQYF.